This TCR beta chain was observed in a study of CD8 T cells in ankylosing spondylitis. Libraries for TCR beta were made by quantitative 5'-RACE with molecular barcodes. TCRdb recomputed calls from the 5' RACE reads with MiXCR, one row per CDR3 protein. The data contain 250,000 to 400,000 distinct CDR3 sequences, 9.5% to 13% of them singletons. There are many counts of this clonotype. The antigen is undetermined. Study-wide results and limits: Significant enrichment of disease-linked clones was reportedly seen in matched ankylosing spondylitis synovial fluid. What appeared characteristic of ankylosing spondylitis blood was a TCR beta motif of several highly homologous variants.

Germline assignment: CDR1 MNHNY and CDR2 SVGAGI (reference sequence). V lost 0 bases to trimming and J lost 5 bases, with 3 bases between them. This CDR3 is 12 amino acids long. The receptor was isolated from a female donor with ankylosing spondylitis or in good health (not recorded which). The sample comprised blood, either unsorted or a sorted T cell fraction (not recorded which). This chain uses TRBV6-6 with TRBJ2-3, with D unresolved. CDR3 in amino acids: CASSYSLDTQYF. CDR3 DNA sequence: TGTGCCAGCAGTTACTCGCTAGATACGCAGTATTTT.